The next 32 T cell receptor beta chains were all read from a single sample in a study of shared clonotypes between healthy human individuals (dated by TCRdb to about 2020). Library preparation was by the immunoSEQ multiplex PCR assay. This is the immuneACCESS table as TCRdb keeps it, with only in-frame sequences that have V and J called. A part of the clones is gone; compared with another copy, unresolved V genes explain less than half, and the rest is unexplained. For this sample there are about 2 million clones; approximately 94% appear just once. The ten largest clones represent approximately 1% of the sample. CD8 naive samples consisted of CD45RO-negative cells that were positively selected for CCR7, yielding a CD45RA+CCR7+ population without TemRA cells. What was sequenced was naive CD8+ T cells sorted from blood. This specimen's cell subset or site label, interpreted: CD45RA+CCR7+. The source is a man between 18 and 35 years old in good health.

Turning to this clone: The same CDR3 is also encoded by other DNA sequences in this sample. The chain joins TRBV6-5 to TRBJ2-7, with a weak D call TRBD1 (5 bases). Germline CDR1 and CDR2: MNHEY and SVGAGI. Trimming removed 6 bases at V and 3 bases at J, with 9 bases between. The CDR3 is 12 amino acids. The CDR3 protein is CASSLDSYEQYF. The DNA of the CDR3 is TGTGCCAGCAGCCTAGACAGCTACGAGCAGTACTTC.

This rearrangement joins TRBV5-5 to TRBJ2-5, with TRBD1 matching 7 bases. The V and J ends lost 0 bases and 4 bases, in that order; junction bases with no gene match: 3. CDR1 and CDR2 from the germline V gene are SGHKS and YYEKEE (reference sequence). This CDR3 is 14 amino acids long. DNA for the CDR3: TGTGCCAGCAGCTTGGATCCAGGGGGAGAGACCCAGTACTTC. This sequence encodes CASSLDPGGETQYF.

This clone was found once. The chain has TRBV11-2 and TRBJ2-1; 7 bases fit TRBD2. Looked up from germline, CDR1 is SGHAT and CDR2 is FQNNGV. The CDR3 extends over 13 amino acids. V was clipped by 1 base and J by 10 bases; unmatched bases: 4. The CDR3 DNA is TGTGCCAGCAGCTTAGCGACGGGGGGAGAGCAGTTCTTC. Its protein is CASSLATGGEQFF.

This clone was observed once. The CDR3 DNA reads as TGTGCCAGCAACAGATGGACTAGCGGGGACGCAGATACGCAGTATTTT. Translated: CASNRWTSGDADTQYF. The rearrangement uses TRBV2 and TRBJ2-3; 12 nucleotides agree with TRBD2. The V segment lost 7 bases and the J segment 4 bases; nucleotides outside the gene matches: 9. The CDR3 runs to 16 residues. Germline-derived CDR1 and CDR2 are SNHLY and FYNNEI. Based on the CDR3 plus reference TRBV2 and TRBJ2-3, the full variable domain is EPEVTQTPSHQVTQMGQEVILRCVPISNHLYFYWYRQILGQKVEFLVSFYNNEISEKSEIFDDQFSVERPDGSNFTLKIRSTKLEDSAMYFCASNRWTSGDADTQYFGPGTRLTVL.

The gene calls are TRBV28 and TRBJ1-4, with a tentative D call TRBD1 (5 bases). The length of the CDR3 is 16 residues. V was shortened by 5 bases and J by 3 bases, with 16 bases between the two germline ends. Germline assignment: CDR1 MDHEN and CDR2 SYDVKM. CDR3 in DNA: TGTGCCAGCAGTCCCACTCGCAGGGACCCTAATGAAAAACTGTTTTTT. Its protein product is CASSPTRRDPNEKLFF.

This clone was counted a single time. This rearrangement joins TRBV27 to TRBJ2-2; D not certain. Germline CDR1 reads MNHEY; CDR2 reads SMNVEV (reference sequence). V was trimmed by 6 bases and J by 4 bases, leaving 9 bases between them. The CDR3 loop spans 13 amino acids. The CDR3 sequence is CASSVLLTGELFF. The CDR3 DNA follows: TGTGCCAGCAGCGTTCTCCTCACCGGGGAGCTGTTTTTT.

The rearrangement links TRBV15 to TRBJ2-1; 8 bases align to TRBD2. The CDR3 has 19 residues. The J segment lost 8 bases and the V segment lost 0 bases, leaving 18 bases of the junction unmatched. The germline gives CDR1 LNHNV, CDR2 YYDKDF (reference sequence). CDR3 loop: CATSREAGWREEGIDEQFF. The CDR3, as DNA: TGTGCCACCAGCAGAGAAGCGGGGTGGCGGGAGGAGGGTATTGATGAGCAGTTCTTC.

The genes are TRBV6-1 and TRBJ2-7; D gene unclear. Germline CDR1 is MNHNS and CDR2 is SASEGT. This CDR3 spans 14 amino acids. Trimming stripped 5 bases from V and 6 bases from J, with 17 bases between. The CDR3 DNA sequence: TGTGCCAGCAGTCTTACCGGCGATGGGGTCGAGCAGTACTTC. Protein: CASSLTGDGVEQYF.

On this clone itself: Other nucleotide sequences in the sample specify the same CDR3. The gene calls are TRBV27 and TRBJ2-7; D could derive from TRBD1 or TRBD2 (7 bases each). The V gene lost 2 bases and the J gene lost 4 bases, with 12 bases spanning the gap. CDR1 is MNHEY, CDR2 SMNVEV, per germline (reference sequence). This CDR3 has 14 amino acids. CDR3 loop: CASSLVQGGYEQYF. CDR3 nucleotide sequence: TGTGCCAGCAGTTTAGTCCAGGGGGGGTACGAGCAGTACTTC.

The chain links TRBV5-6 to TRBJ1-2; 7 bases map to TRBD1. Germline CDR1 and CDR2: SGHDT and YYEEEE. CDR3 length: 13 amino acids. Losses at the gene ends were 1 base for V and 7 bases for J; bases not matched to a gene: 4. CDR3 sequence (DNA): TGTGCCAGCAGCTTGACAGGGGCCCTTGGCTACACCTTC. Protein product: CASSLTGALGYTF.

The chain's CDR3 is CASSLAPGAGNEQFF. The CDR3 DNA sequence: TGTGCCAGCAGCTTGGCCCCGGGGGCGGGCAATGAGCAGTTCTTC. This rearrangement joins TRBV5-8 to TRBJ2-1; D is tentatively TRBD1 or TRBD2 (6 bases each). CDR1 and CDR2 (germline): SGHTS, YDEGEE. The CDR3 extends over 15 amino acids. V gave up 0 bases and J gave up 6 bases, with 13 bases separating them.

The chain has TRBV11-2 and TRBJ2-5; a weak D match, TRBD1 (6 bases). CDR3 size: 15 residues. CDR1 is SGHAT, CDR2 FQNNGV, per germline. The V and J ends lost 5 bases and 5 bases respectively, with 18 bases between them. The CDR3 loop reads CASSRREQGGETQYF. CDR3 nucleotide sequence: TGTGCCAGCAGCCGAAGAGAACAGGGTGGCGAGACCCAGTACTTC.

This clone has a single count. The gene calls are TRBV4-1 and TRBJ1-1, with D possibly matching TRBD1 (5 bases). The CDR3 length is 14 residues. Germline-derived CDR1 and CDR2 are MGHRA and YSYEKL. The V end was cut by 4 bases, the J end by 3 bases, with 12 bases between. The chain's CDR3 is CASSLQGEDTEAFF. The CDR3 bases are TGCGCCAGCAGCCTCCAGGGAGAAGACACTGAAGCTTTCTTT.

Comments on this clone: This CDR3 is also generated by other DNA sequences in the sample. The rearrangement joins TRBV27 to TRBJ1-1, with TRBD1 as a possible D gene (6 bases). Germline V gene sequence: CDR1 MNHEY, CDR2 SMNVEV (reference sequence). The V end lost 3 bases, the J end lost 2 bases, and 10 bases lay between the germline ends. CDR3 length equals 14 residues. The CDR3 region is CASSFGGANTEAFF. Written as DNA, the CDR3 is TGTGCCAGCAGTTTCGGGGGCGCTAACACTGAAGCTTTCTTT.

In the case of this clone: Other DNA sequences in this sample translate to the same CDR3. The chain is built from TRBV6-5 and TRBJ2-7; D may be TRBD1 (6 bases). The germline V gene has CDR1 MNHEY and CDR2 SVGAGI. The CDR3 length is 13 residues. V was shortened by 4 bases and J by 2 bases, with 9 bases between the two germline ends. CDR3 region: CASSLDSTYEQYF. CDR3 in DNA: TGTGCCAGCAGTTTGGACAGTACCTACGAGCAGTACTTC.

The chain joins TRBV27 to TRBJ2-1; 10 bases align to TRBD1. This CDR3 region has 16 residues. The ends lost 5 bases at V and 9 bases at J; junction bases unmatched: 13. In germline, CDR1 is MNHEY, CDR2 SMNVEV (reference sequence). The CDR3 region has the DNA TGTGCCAGCAGTCTCCTGGGACCGGGACAGGGGCGTGAGCAGTTCTTC. Translating gives CASSLLGPGQGREQFF.

The chain is built from TRBV13 and TRBJ2-1, with 7 bases lining up with TRBD2. CDR1 is PRHDT and CDR2 is FYEKMQ in the germline V gene (reference sequence). V was clipped by 5 bases and J by 5 bases; unmatched bases: 9. The CDR3 loop spans 15 amino acids. The CDR3 is CASSPPGTTHNEQFF. The DNA of the CDR3 is TGTGCCAGCAGCCCCCCCGGGACTACCCACAATGAGCAGTTCTTC.

The CDR3 sequence: CASSLTGGDLDTQYF. Written as DNA, the CDR3 is TGCGCCAGCAGCTTGACAGGGGGAGATCTAGATACGCAGTATTTT. The gene calls are TRBV5-1 and TRBJ2-3; 8 bases are a match to TRBD1. Germline CDR1 and CDR2: SGHRS and YFSETQ. The CDR3 covers 15 residues. V lost 1 base, J lost 5 bases, and 6 bases stayed unmatched.

The chain is built from TRBV2 and TRBJ2-7; 8 bases map to TRBD2. With V trimmed by 1 base and J by 3 bases, 5 bases remained unmatched. The CDR3 sequence is 15 residues long. The germline CDR1 and CDR2 sequences are SNHLY and FYNNEI. In DNA form, the CDR3 reads TGTGCCAGCAGTGAAGGGCTAGCGGGTAACTACGAGCAGTACTTC. Its translation is CASSEGLAGNYEQYF.

The chain joins TRBV27 to TRBJ2-2; D is unresolved. Trimming took 2 bases from V and 6 from J, leaving 7 bases between them. Germline V gene sequence: CDR1 MNHEY, CDR2 SMNVEV (reference sequence). The CDR3 covers 13 residues. CDR3 bases: TGTGCCAGCAGTTTAGGGTATGCCGGGGAGCTGTTTTTT. Translation: CASSLGYAGELFF.

With respect to this clone: The identical CDR3 is also encoded by other nucleotide sequences in the sample. This chain joins TRBV9 and TRBJ2-7; 11 bases fit TRBD2. Germline CDR1 and CDR2: SGDLS and YYNGEE. This CDR3 contains 15 residues. The J segment lost 2 bases and the V segment lost 0 bases, leaving 1 base of the junction unmatched. The CDR3 DNA reads TGTGCCAGCAGCGTAGGACTAGCGGGGACCTACGAGCAGTACTTC. Encoded protein: CASSVGLAGTYEQYF.

This chain links TRBV4-1 with TRBJ2-7, with TRBD1 matching over 7 bases. CDR1 and CDR2 (germline): MGHRA, YSYEKL. V shed 4 bases, J shed 2 bases, and the junction held 5 bases outside the gene matches. CDR3 length: 14 residues. DNA of the CDR3: TGCGCCAGCAGCCCCCCTGGGACAGCCTACGAGCAGTACTTC. Translating gives CASSPPGTAYEQYF.

The chain couples TRBV27 to TRBJ2-6, with D maybe TRBD1 (5 bases). This CDR3 region has 16 residues. Germline V gene sequence: CDR1 MNHEY, CDR2 SMNVEV (reference sequence). V was trimmed by 4 bases and J by 2 bases, leaving 12 bases between them. CDR3 residues: CASSYVGVAGANVLTF. CDR3 bases: TGTGCCAGCAGTTACGTAGGGGTAGCTGGGGCCAACGTCCTGACTTTC.

The chain couples TRBV9 to TRBJ2-7; perhaps TRBD2 as D (6 bases). Trimming left V 2 bases short and J 3 bases short, with 15 bases between. CDR1 SGDLS and CDR2 YYNGEE come from the germline V gene. The CDR3 loop spans 15 amino acids. The CDR3 sequence is CASSVLGDGGYEQYF. CDR3 nucleotide sequence: TGTGCCAGCAGCGTCTTAGGGGACGGGGGCTACGAGCAGTACTTC.

The V and J genes are TRBV28 and TRBJ2-7, with unresolved D. The CDR3 is 15 residues long. Germline CDR1 reads MDHEN; CDR2 reads SYDVKM. V was cut by 7 bases and J by 0 bases, with 16 bases left in between. The CDR3 region has the DNA TGTGCCAGCACCCCCGGTGGTACTCTCTCCTACGAGCAGTACTTC. Translation: CASTPGGTLSYEQYF.

The J gene is TRBJ1-2, the V gene TRBV4-2, with TRBD1 as a possible D gene (5 bases). The CDR3 contains 14 residues. Between the trimmed V and J ends, which lost 2 bases and 4 bases, there was a span of 11 bases. Germline V gene data show CDR1 as LGHNA and CDR2 as YNFKEQ. For the CDR3, the DNA is TGTGCCAGCAGCCAACGGGGGGGGAGCTATGGCTACACCTTC. It specifies CASSQRGGSYGYTF.

The rearrangement uses TRBV6-5 and TRBJ2-7, with TRBD2 identical over 9 bases. The germline CDR1 and CDR2 sequences are MNHEY and SVGAGI. The CDR3 has 16 residues. V trimming: 0 bases; J trimming: 4 bases; junction bases outside the gene matches: 7. CDR3 sequence reads: CASSYSSAGGWYEQYF. In DNA form, the CDR3 reads TGTGCCAGCAGTTACTCTTCAGCGGGAGGTTGGTACGAGCAGTACTTC.

The rearrangement uses TRBV7-9 and TRBJ2-7; unclear D gene. The CDR3 spans 15 residues. The V end lost 5 bases, the J end lost 0 bases, and 14 bases lay between the germline ends. Germline V gives CDR1 SEHNR, CDR2 FQNEAQ (reference sequence). The CDR3 DNA follows: TGTGCCAGCAGCCTGACATCGGCCTTCTCCTACGAGCAGTACTTC. Its translation is CASSLTSAFSYEQYF.

V is TRBV7-3 and J is TRBJ2-5; D might be TRBD2 (7 bases). Germline CDR1 reads SGHTA; CDR2 reads FQGTGA. V was shortened by 0 bases and J by 5 bases, with 13 bases between the two germline ends. This CDR3 region has 15 residues. CDR3 DNA: TGTGCCAGCAGCTTAACGGGCGGGGGCCGGGAGACCCAGTACTTC. Translated, it gives CASSLTGGGRETQYF.

The CDR3 DNA reads TGCGCCAGCAGCCAAGAAACTAGCGGGACCTACAATGAGCAGTTCTTC. Its translation: CASSQETSGTYNEQFF. The chain recombines TRBV4-3 with TRBJ2-1; 10 bases are shared with TRBD2. The germline CDR1 and CDR2 sequences are LGHNA and YSLEER. CDR3 length: 16 amino acids. The J segment lost 2 bases and the V segment lost 0 bases, leaving 1 base of the junction unmatched.

The V gene is TRBV19, the J gene TRBJ1-5; the match to TRBD1 covers 7 bases. Per the germline V gene, CDR1 is LNHDA and CDR2 is SQIVND (reference sequence). V was clipped by 0 bases and J by 0 bases; unmatched bases: 5. The CDR3 consists of 17 residues. CDR3 sequence reads: CASSIDETGLSNQPQHF. CDR3 nucleotides: TGTGCCAGTAGTATAGATGAGACAGGGCTTAGCAATCAGCCCCAGCATTTT.

The chain links TRBV5-6 to TRBJ1-1, with D uncertain. This CDR3 is 15 amino acids long. CDR1 SGHDT and CDR2 YYEEEE come from the germline V gene. Trimming took off 5 bases at V and 0 bases at J, with 14 bases between the two ends. CDR3 bases: TGTGCCAGCAGGGGCGCAGGCACGATGAACACTGAAGCTTTCTTT. Translated, it gives CASRGAGTMNTEAFF. The entire variable domain, with the rest obtained from reference TRBV5-6 and TRBJ1-1, is as follows: DAGVTQSPTHLIKTRGQQVTLRCSPKSGHDTVSWYQQALGQGPQFIFQYYEEEERQRGNFPDRFSGHQFPNYSSELNVNALLLGDSALYLCASRGAGTMNTEAFFGQGTRLTVV.